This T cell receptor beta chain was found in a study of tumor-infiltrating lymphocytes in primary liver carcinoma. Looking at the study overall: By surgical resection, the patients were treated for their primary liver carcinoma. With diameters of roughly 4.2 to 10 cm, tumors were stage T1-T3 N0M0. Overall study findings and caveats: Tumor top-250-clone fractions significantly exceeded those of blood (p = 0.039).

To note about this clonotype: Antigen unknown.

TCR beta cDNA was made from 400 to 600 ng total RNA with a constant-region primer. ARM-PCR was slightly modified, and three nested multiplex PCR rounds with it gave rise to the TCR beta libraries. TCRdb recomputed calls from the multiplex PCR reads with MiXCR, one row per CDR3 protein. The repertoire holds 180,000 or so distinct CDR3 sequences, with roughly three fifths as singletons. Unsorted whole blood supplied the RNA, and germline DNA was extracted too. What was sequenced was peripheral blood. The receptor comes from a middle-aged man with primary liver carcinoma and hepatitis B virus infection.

CDR3 nucleotide sequence: TGTGCCAGCAGTTCCCCTAAGGGGCTACAATACGAGCAGTACTTC. This codes for CASSSPKGLQYEQYF. The chain combines TRBV6-5 with TRBJ2-7, with D possibly matching TRBD1 (5 bases). V lost 4 bases and J 4 bases, leaving 17 bases between the germline ends. The germline V gene encodes CDR1 MNHEY and CDR2 SVGAGI. This CDR3 contains 15 residues.